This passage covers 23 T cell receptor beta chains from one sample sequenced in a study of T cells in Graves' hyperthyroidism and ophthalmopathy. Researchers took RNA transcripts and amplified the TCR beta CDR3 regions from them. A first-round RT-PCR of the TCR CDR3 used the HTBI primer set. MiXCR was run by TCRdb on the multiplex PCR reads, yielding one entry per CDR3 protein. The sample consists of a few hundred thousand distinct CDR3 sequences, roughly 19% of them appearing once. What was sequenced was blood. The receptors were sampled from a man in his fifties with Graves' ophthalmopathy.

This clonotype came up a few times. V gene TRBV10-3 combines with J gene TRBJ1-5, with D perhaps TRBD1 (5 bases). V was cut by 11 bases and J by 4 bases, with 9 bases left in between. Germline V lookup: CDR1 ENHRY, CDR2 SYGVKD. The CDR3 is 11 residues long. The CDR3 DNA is TGTGCCGGAGGGGAGAATCAGCCCCAGCATTTT. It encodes CAGGENQPQHF.

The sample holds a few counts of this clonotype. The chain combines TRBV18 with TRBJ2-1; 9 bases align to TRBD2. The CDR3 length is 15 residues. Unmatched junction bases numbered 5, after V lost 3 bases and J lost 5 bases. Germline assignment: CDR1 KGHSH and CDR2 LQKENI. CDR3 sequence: CASSPWREGNNEQFF. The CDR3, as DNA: TGTGCCAGCTCACCCTGGCGGGAGGGAAACAATGAGCAGTTCTTC.

The CDR3 loop reads CASSYAGDPPYNEQFF. The CDR3, as DNA: TGTGCCAGCAGTTACGCGGGAGACCCCCCATACAATGAGCAGTTCTTC. V usage is TRBV6-2 or TRBV6-3 and J usage is TRBJ2-1; 7 bases are shared with TRBD2. The CDR3 is 16 residues long. V trimming: 2 bases; J trimming: 4 bases; junction bases outside the gene matches: 8. The V gene's germline CDR1 is MNHEY and CDR2 SVGEGT.

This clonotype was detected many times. The CDR3 coding sequence is TGTGCCAGCAGCTCCGGGACTAACCAAGAGACCCAGTACTTC. Encoded protein: CASSSGTNQETQYF. The chain carries TRBV11-2 and TRBJ2-5; 7 positions match TRBD2. This CDR3 region has 14 residues. J gave up 0 bases and V 4 bases, and 2 bases lay outside the gene matches. Germline V CDR1 and CDR2: SGHAT, FQNNGV. The full variable domain, its missing parts supplied by reference TRBV11-2 and TRBJ2-5, is EAGVAQSPRYKIIEKRQSVAFWCNPISGHATLYWYQQILGQGPKLLIQFQNNGVVDDSQLPKDRFSAERLKGVDSTLKIQPAKLEDSAVYLCASSSGTNQETQYFGPGTRLLVL.

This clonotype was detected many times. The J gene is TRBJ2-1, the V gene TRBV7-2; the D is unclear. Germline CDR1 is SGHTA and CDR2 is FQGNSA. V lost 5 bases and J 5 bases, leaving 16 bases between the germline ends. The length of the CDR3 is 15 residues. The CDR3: CASSPLRIGDNEQFF. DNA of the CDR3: TGTGCCAGCAGCCCCCTTAGAATTGGGGACAATGAGCAGTTCTTC.

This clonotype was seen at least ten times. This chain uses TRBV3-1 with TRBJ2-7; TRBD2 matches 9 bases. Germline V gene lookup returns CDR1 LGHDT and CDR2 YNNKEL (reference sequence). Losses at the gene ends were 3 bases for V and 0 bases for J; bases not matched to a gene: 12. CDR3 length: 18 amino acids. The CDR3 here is CASSQLRLAGPHSYEQYF. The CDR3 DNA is TGTGCCAGCAGCCAGCTTAGGCTAGCGGGACCCCACTCCTACGAGCAGTACTTC.

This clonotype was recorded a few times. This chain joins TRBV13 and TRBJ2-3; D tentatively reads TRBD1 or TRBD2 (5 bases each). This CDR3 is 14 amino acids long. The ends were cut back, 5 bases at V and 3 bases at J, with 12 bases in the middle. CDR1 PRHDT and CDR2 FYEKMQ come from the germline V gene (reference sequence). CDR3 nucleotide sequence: TGTGCCAGCAGCCCTTTGGGGGAGACAGATACGCAGTATTTT. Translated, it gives CASSPLGETDTQYF. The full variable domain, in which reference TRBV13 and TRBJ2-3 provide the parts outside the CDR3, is AAGVIQSPRHLIKEKRETATLKCYPIPRHDTVYWYQQGPGQDPQFLISFYEKMQSDKGSIPDRFSAQQFSDYHSELNMSSLELGDSALYFCASSPLGETDTQYFGPGTRLTVL.

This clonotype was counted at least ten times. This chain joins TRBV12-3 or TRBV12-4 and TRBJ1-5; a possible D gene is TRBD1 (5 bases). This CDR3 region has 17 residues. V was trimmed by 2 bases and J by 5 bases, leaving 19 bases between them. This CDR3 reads CASSLSSGPLGDQPQHF. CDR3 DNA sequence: TGTGCCAGCAGTTTAAGTTCGGGACCCCTGGGGGATCAGCCCCAGCATTTT.

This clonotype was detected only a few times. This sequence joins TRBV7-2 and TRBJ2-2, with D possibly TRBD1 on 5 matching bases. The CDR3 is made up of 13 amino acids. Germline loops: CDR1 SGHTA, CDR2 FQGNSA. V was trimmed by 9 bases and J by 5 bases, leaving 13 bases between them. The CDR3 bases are TGTGCCAGGGGGCAGATTTTGACCGGGGAGCTGTTTTTT. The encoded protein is CARGQILTGELFF.

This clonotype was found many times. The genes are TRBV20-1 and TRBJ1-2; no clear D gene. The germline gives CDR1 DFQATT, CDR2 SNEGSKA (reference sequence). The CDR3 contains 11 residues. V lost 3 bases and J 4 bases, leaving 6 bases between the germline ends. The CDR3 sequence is CSASFLYGYTF. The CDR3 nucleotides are TGCAGTGCTAGTTTCCTCTATGGCTACACCTTC.

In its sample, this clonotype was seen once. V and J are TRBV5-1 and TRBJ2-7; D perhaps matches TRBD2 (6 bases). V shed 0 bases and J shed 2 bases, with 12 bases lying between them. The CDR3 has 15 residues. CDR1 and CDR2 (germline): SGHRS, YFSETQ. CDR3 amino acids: CASSLDGSETYEQYF. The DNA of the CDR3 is TGCGCCAGCAGCTTGGACGGGAGTGAGACCTACGAGCAGTACTTC.

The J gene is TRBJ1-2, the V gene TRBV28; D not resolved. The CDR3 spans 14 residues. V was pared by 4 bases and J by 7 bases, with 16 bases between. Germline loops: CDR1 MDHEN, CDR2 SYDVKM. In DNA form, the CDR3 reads TGTGCCAGCAGTTCGGCGGTAAGGGCCGGTGGCTACACCTTC. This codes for CASSSAVRAGGYTF.

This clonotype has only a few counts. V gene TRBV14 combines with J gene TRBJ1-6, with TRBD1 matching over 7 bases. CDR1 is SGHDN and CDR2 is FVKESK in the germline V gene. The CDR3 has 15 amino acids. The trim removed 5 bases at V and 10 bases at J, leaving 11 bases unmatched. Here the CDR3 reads CASSTSTGDVSPLHF. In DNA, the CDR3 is TGTGCCAGCAGCACCTCTACAGGGGACGTCTCACCCCTCCACTTT. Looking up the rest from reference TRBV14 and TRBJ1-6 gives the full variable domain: EAGVTQFPSHSVIEKGQTVTLRCDPISGHDNLYWYRRVMGKEIKFLLHFVKESKQDESGMPNNRFLAERTGGTYSTLKVQPAELEDSGVYFCASSTSTGDVSPLHFGNGTRLTVT.

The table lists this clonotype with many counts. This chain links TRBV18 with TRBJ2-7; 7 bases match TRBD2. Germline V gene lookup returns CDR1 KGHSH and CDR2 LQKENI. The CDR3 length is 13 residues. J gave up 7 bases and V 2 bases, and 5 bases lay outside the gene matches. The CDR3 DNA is TGTGCCAGCTCACCAGGGAGGGACGGAGAGCAGTACTTC. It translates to CASSPGRDGEQYF.

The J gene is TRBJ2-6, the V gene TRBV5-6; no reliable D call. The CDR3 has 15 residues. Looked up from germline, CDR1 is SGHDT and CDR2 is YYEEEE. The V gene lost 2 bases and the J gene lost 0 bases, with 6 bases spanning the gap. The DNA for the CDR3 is TGTGCCAGCAGCTTCTTTACCTCTGGGGCCAACGTCCTGACTTTC. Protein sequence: CASSFFTSGANVLTF.

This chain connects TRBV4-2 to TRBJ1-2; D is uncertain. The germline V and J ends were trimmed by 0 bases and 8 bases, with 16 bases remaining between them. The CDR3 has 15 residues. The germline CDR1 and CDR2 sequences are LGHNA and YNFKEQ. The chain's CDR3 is CASSQDPGLRAGYTF. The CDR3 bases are TGTGCCAGCAGCCAAGACCCTGGCCTTAGGGCGGGCTACACCTTC.

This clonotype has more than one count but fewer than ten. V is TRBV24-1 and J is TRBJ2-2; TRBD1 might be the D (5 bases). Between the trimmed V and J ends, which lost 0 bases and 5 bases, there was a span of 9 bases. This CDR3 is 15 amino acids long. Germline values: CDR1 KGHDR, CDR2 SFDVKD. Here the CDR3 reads CATSDLSGLTGELFF. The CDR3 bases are TGTGCCACCAGTGATTTGTCAGGGTTGACCGGGGAGCTGTTTTTT.

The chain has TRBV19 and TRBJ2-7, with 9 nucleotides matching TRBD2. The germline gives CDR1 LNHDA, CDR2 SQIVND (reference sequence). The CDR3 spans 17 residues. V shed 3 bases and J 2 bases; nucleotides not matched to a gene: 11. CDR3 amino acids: CASSINPAGTSPYEQYF. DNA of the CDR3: TGTGCCAGTAGTATCAACCCAGCCGGGACTAGCCCCTACGAGCAGTACTTC.

The CDR3 nucleotides are TGTGCCAGCAGTGCGGGACTAGCGGGCACAGATACGCAGTATTTT. Residues: CASSAGLAGTDTQYF. This chain uses TRBV6-1 with TRBJ2-3; 11 bases fit TRBD2. J was trimmed by 1 base and V by 4 bases; bases with no gene match: 1. The germline gives CDR1 MNHNS, CDR2 SASEGT. The CDR3 covers 15 residues.

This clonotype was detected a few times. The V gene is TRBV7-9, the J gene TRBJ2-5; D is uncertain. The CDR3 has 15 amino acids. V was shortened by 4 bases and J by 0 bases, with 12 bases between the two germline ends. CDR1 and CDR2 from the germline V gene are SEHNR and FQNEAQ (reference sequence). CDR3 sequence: CASSSVVGYQETQYF. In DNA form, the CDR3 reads TGTGCCAGCAGCTCAGTGGTGGGATACCAAGAGACCCAGTACTTC.

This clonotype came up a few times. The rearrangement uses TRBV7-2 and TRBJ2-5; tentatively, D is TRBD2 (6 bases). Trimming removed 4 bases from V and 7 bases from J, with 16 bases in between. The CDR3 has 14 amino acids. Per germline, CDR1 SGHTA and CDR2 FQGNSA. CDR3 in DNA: TGTGCCAGCAGCTCGAGCGGGCCCTCGGGGACCCAGTACTTC. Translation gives CASSSSGPSGTQYF.

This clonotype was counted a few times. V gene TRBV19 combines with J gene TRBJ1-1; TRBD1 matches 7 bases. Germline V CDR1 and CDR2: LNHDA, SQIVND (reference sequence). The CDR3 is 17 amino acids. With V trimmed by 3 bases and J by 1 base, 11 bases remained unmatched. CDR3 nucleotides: TGTGCCAGTAGTATCTGGACAGGAGGTTCATCGAACACTGAAGCTTTCTTT. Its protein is CASSIWTGGSSNTEAFF.

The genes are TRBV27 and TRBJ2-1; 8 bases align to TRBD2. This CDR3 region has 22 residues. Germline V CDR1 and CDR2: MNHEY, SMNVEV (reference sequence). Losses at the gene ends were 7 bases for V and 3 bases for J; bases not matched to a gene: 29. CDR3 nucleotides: TGTGCCAGCACCCCCGGGGGTGTGATAGCGGGAAAACGAAGGGGGAACTACAATGAGCAGTTCTTC. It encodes CASTPGGVIAGKRRGNYNEQFF.